The rows below give T cell receptor beta chains drawn from one sample of a study of neoadjuvant anti-PD-1 for oral cavity cancer. Measured with immunoSEQ multiplex PCR; TCRdb has only the in-frame clones, and not every one. Of 13,000 to 15,000 clones listed, more than 70% are singletons. Source: PBMCs, taken after nivolumab (anti-PD-1) treatment. These TCRs come from a person aged 35 to 85 with oral cavity squamous cell carcinoma. Each CDR3 is given with its conserved first and last residue. D genes are given only for firm matches. A row's size may be missing; if present it is once, few, many or a size class.

. TRBJ2-3 TRBD2 TRBV4-2 CASSQGLAGGADTQYF TGTGCCAGCAGCCAAGGACTAGCGGGAGGGGCAGATACGCAGTATTTT
. TRBJ1-2 . TRBV5-4 CASSQGSFWGYTF TGTGCCAGCAGCCAGGGGTCCTTCTGGGGCTACACCTTC
. TRBJ2-7 . TRBV19 CASSMQGAHEQYF TGTGCCAGTAGTATGCAAGGGGCCCACGAGCAGTACTTC
. TRBJ2-6 . TRBV30 CAWSVLGSGANVLTF TGTGCCTGGAGTGTCTTGGGATCTGGGGCCAACGTCCTGACTTTC
. TRBJ1-1 . TRBV9 CASSPSRGAIPDTEAFF TGTGCCAGCAGCCCCTCAAGGGGGGCGATTCCGGACACTGAAGCTTTCTTT
few TRBJ1-3 . TRBV11-2 CASSLFEGSGNTIYF TGTGCCAGCAGCTTATTTGAGGGGAGTGGAAACACCATATATTTT
. TRBJ1-5 TRBD1 TRBV18 CASSGGTVNQPQHF TGTGCCAGCTCTGGAGGGACAGTCAATCAGCCCCAGCATTTT
. TRBJ1-1 . TRBV11-3 CASSLDSNTEAFF TGTGCCAGCAGCTTAGACAGCAACACTGAAGCTTTCTTT
. TRBJ1-5 TRBD1 TRBV6-6 CASSRDRTNQPQHF TGTGCCAGCAGCCGGGACAGGACCAATCAGCCCCAGCATTTT
. TRBJ1-1 . TRBV5-6 CASSPGHLNTEAFF TGTGCCAGCAGCCCCGGACACTTGAACACTGAAGCTTTCTTT
. TRBJ1-3 . TRBV10-1 CASSDRQGNTIYF TGCGCCAGCAGTGACCGACAGGGAAACACCATATATTTT
. TRBJ2-1 . TRBV5-1 CASSLGALSDEQFF TGCGCCAGCAGCTTGGGGGCCCTTTCGGATGAGCAGTTCTTC
large TRBJ2-7 TRBD1 TRBV9 CASSTGGASYEQYF TGTGCCAGCAGTACAGGGGGCGCATCCTACGAGCAGTACTTC
. TRBJ2-2 . TRBV10-1 CASSELWSSSDTGELFF TGCGCCAGCAGTGAGCTCTGGTCTAGCTCGGACACCGGGGAGCTGTTTTTT
. TRBJ1-1 . TRBV7-9 CASRTTGLSEAFF TGTGCCAGCAGGACTACAGGGTTATCTGAAGCTTTCTTT
. TRBJ1-4 . TRBV6-7 CATPQSPATNEKLFF TGTGCCACTCCCCAAAGCCCAGCAACTAATGAAAAACTGTTTTTT
few TRBJ2-7 TRBD1 TRBV4-2 CASSQRGGQGFYEQYF TGTGCCAGCAGCCAAAGGGGCGGACAGGGGTTCTACGAGCAGTACTTC
few TRBJ2-7 TRBD1 TRBV4-1 CASSPYTGQVPLEQYF TGCGCCAGCAGCCCCTATACGGGACAGGTCCCTCTCGAGCAGTACTTC
once TRBJ2-1 . TRBV20-1 CSAETSYEQFF TGCAGTGCCGAAACTAGCTATGAGCAGTTCTTC